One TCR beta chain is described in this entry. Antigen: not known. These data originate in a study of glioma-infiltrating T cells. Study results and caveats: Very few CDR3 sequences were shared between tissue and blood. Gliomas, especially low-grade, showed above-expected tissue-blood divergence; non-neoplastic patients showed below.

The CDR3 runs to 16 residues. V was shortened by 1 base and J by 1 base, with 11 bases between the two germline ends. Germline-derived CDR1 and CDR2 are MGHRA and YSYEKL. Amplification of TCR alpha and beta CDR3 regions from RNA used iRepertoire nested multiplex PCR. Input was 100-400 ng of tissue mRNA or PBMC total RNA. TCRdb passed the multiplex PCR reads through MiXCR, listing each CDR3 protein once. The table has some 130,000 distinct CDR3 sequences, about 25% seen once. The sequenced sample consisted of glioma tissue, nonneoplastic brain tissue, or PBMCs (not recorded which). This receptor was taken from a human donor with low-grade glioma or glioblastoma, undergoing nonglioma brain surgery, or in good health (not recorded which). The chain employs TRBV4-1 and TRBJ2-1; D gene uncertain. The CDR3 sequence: CASSQVNWQSYNEQFF. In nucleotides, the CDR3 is TGCGCCAGCAGCCAAGTGAACTGGCAATCCTACAATGAGCAGTTCTTC.